These 27 T cell receptor beta chains originate from one sample sequenced in a study of T cell responses to AZD1222 COVID-19 vaccine. Measured with immunoSEQ multiplex PCR; TCRdb has only the in-frame clones, and not every one. The top ten clones hold about 4.8% of a sample with about 140,000 clones, 89% of them seen once. This material consisted of peripheral blood, taken on day 0 of AZD1222 vaccination. All receptors derive from an adult in good health.

V usage is TRBV27 and J usage is TRBJ2-1; D possibly corresponds to TRBD2 (5 bases). V gave up 3 bases and J gave up 5 bases, with 5 bases separating them. The CDR3 loop spans 12 amino acids. The V gene's germline CDR1 is MNHEY and CDR2 SMNVEV (reference sequence). The CDR3 region has the DNA TGTGCCAGCAGTTTCGGGAACAATGAGCAGTTCTTC. Translation gives CASSFGNNEQFF.

This chain links TRBV3-1 (or the pseudogene TRBV3-2) with TRBJ1-4; D gene ambiguous. V was pared by 4 bases and J by 4 bases, with 4 bases between. This CDR3 has 12 residues. Per the germline V gene, CDR1 is LGHDT and CDR2 is YNNKEL (reference sequence). Here the CDR3 reads CASSRVNEKLFF. Written as DNA, the CDR3 is TGTGCCAGCAGCCGAGTTAATGAAAAACTGTTTTTT.

CDR3 sequence reads: CASSLSRHLAGANVLTF. CDR3 nucleotide sequence: TGTGCCAGCAGTTTATCGCGACATTTAGCTGGGGCCAACGTCCTGACTTTC. The chain is built from TRBV28 and TRBJ2-6; D call uncertain. This CDR3 region has 17 residues. V gave up 1 base and J gave up 2 bases, with 12 bases separating them. The germline CDR1 and CDR2 sequences are MDHEN and SYDVKM.

Here the CDR3 DNA reads TGTGCCAGCTCCTACCGGACACTAGGGGAGACCCAGTACTTC. Translating gives CASSYRTLGETQYF. The chain carries TRBV5-4 and TRBJ2-5; D tentatively fits TRBD1 or TRBD2 (5 bases each). V was pared by 7 bases and J by 5 bases, with 18 bases between. The CDR3 has 14 residues. Germline values: CDR1 SGHNT, CDR2 YYREEE (reference sequence).

The chain uses TRBV6-5 and TRBJ1-5; the D is unclear. CDR1 and CDR2 (germline): MNHEY, SVGAGI. The CDR3 runs to 13 residues. V was trimmed by 2 bases and J by 0 bases, leaving 2 bases between them. CDR3 residues: CASSYDSNQPQHF. The CDR3 DNA follows: TGTGCCAGCAGTTACGATAGCAATCAGCCCCAGCATTTT.

V is TRBV28 and J is TRBJ1-3; tentative D call: TRBD1 (5 bases). Germline CDR1 and CDR2: MDHEN and SYDVKM. The CDR3 covers 15 residues. The germline V and J ends were trimmed by 6 bases and 0 bases, with 12 bases remaining between them. The CDR3 loop reads CASSAGGYSGNTIYF. As DNA, the CDR3 is TGTGCCAGCAGCGCCGGGGGTTACTCTGGAAACACCATATATTTT.

This rearrangement joins TRBV25-1 to TRBJ2-5; 8 bases are a match to TRBD2. V dropped 4 bases and J dropped 4; count of bases not matched to a gene: 8. The germline V gene encodes CDR1 MGHDK and CDR2 SYGVNS. The CDR3 consists of 15 residues. CDR3 DNA sequence: TGTGCCAGCAGTGTTGGCGGGGGGCCGGGAGAGACCCAGTACTTC. As protein: CASSVGGGPGETQYF.

This rearrangement joins TRBV19 to TRBJ1-2, with D tentatively TRBD1 (5 bases). Germline V gives CDR1 LNHDA, CDR2 SQIVND (reference sequence). Trimming shortened V by 4 bases and J by 8 bases, and 14 bases separated the two germline ends. This CDR3 has 13 residues. CDR3 amino acids: CASSSHQGGGYTF. The CDR3 bases are TGTGCCAGTAGTAGCCATCAGGGTGGCGGCTACACCTTC.

The chain employs TRBV28 and TRBJ1-2; D perhaps matches TRBD1 (6 bases). Germline-derived CDR1 and CDR2 are MDHEN and SYDVKM. This CDR3 is 14 amino acids long. V dropped 3 bases and J dropped 9 bases, with 17 bases sitting between them. The CDR3 is CASSFRGRLYRYTF. DNA for the CDR3: TGTGCCAGCAGTTTCAGGGGTCGATTATATCGCTACACCTTC.

This sequence joins TRBV6-5 and TRBJ2-5; 7 bases are shared with TRBD2. The CDR3 totals 14 residues. V lost 6 bases, J lost 3 bases, and 7 bases stayed unmatched. CDR1 is MNHEY, CDR2 SVGAGI, per germline. CDR3 loop: CASSRGVGEETQYF. The CDR3 DNA reads as TGTGCCAGCAGCCGGGGGGTGGGGGAAGAGACCCAGTACTTC.

This chain joins TRBV6-5 and TRBJ1-1; 8 nucleotides align to TRBD1. After removal of 6 bases from V and 5 bases from J, the junction contained 11 bases not matched to a gene. The CDR3 extends over 15 amino acids. CDR1 is MNHEY, CDR2 SVGAGI, per germline. In nucleotides, the CDR3 is TGTGCCAGCAGAACTGACAGGGGAGAGGAGACTGAAGCTTTCTTT. Protein product: CASRTDRGEETEAFF.

The chain has TRBV30 and TRBJ1-2; TRBD1 is a possible D gene (5 bases). V lost 4 bases to trimming and J lost 4 bases, with 16 bases between them. Germline V gives CDR1 GTSNPN, CDR2 SVGIG (reference sequence). This CDR3 region has 14 residues. CDR3 protein: CAWTPGGGAYGYTF. The DNA for the CDR3 is TGTGCCTGGACCCCCGGCGGTGGGGCCTATGGCTACACCTTC.

V usage is TRBV13 and J usage is TRBJ2-1; D is perhaps TRBD1 or TRBD2 (5 bases each). CDR3 length: 15 amino acids. Germline V CDR1 and CDR2: PRHDT, FYEKMQ (reference sequence). V was clipped by 3 bases and J by 4 bases, with 13 bases between them. The CDR3 loop is CASSFPGRIYNEQFF. The CDR3 region has the DNA TGTGCCAGCAGCTTTCCGGGACGCATTTACAATGAGCAGTTCTTC.

The V call is TRBV14, the J call TRBJ2-1; 12 nucleotides align to TRBD2. The CDR3 sequence is 16 residues long. With 3 bases clipped from V and 4 bases from J, the junction kept 4 bases outside the gene matches. Germline CDR1 reads SGHDN; CDR2 reads FVKESK. The CDR3 spells CASSQRGLAGYNEQFF. The CDR3 DNA is TGTGCCAGCAGCCAGAGGGGACTAGCGGGTTACAATGAGCAGTTCTTC.

The rearrangement joins TRBV2 to TRBJ1-3, with D possibly TRBD1 on 5 matching bases. This CDR3 has 15 residues. Germline loops: CDR1 SNHLY, CDR2 FYNNEI. V was clipped by 3 bases and J by 2 bases, with 11 bases between them. Written as DNA, the CDR3 is TGTGCCAGCAGTGATTTGGGGACCCCTGGAAACACCATATATTTT. It is translated as CASSDLGTPGNTIYF.

As DNA, the CDR3 is TGTGCCAGCAGCCTCAAGGGGCGAACTAACTATGGCTACACCTTC. Protein: CASSLKGRTNYGYTF. This chain joins TRBV5-4 and TRBJ1-2; TRBD1 might be the D (5 bases). CDR3 length: 15 amino acids. The V gene lost 4 bases and the J gene lost 0 bases, with 13 bases spanning the gap. Germline lookup yields CDR1 SGHNT and CDR2 YYREEE (reference sequence).

This clone was detected once. This rearrangement joins TRBV5-1 to TRBJ2-7; tentatively, D is TRBD2 (5 bases). CDR1 is SGHRS, CDR2 YFSETQ, per germline. Deletions cut 4 bases from V and 1 base from J, with 12 bases between. The CDR3 runs to 14 residues. The CDR3 DNA reads as TGCGCCAGCAGCATAAGCGGAAATTCCTACGAGCAGTACTTC. Translation: CASSISGNSYEQYF.

As concerns this clone: Different DNA sequences within this sample yield the same CDR3. The V gene is TRBV5-1, the J gene TRBJ2-3; tentatively, D is TRBD1 (6 bases). Trimming stripped 0 bases from V and 1 base from J, with 6 bases between. The CDR3 spans 14 residues. From germline, CDR1 is SGHRS and CDR2 YFSETQ. Here the CDR3 DNA reads TGCGCCAGCAGCTTGGCAGGGGGCACAGATACGCAGTATTTT. Translated: CASSLAGGTDTQYF.

The table lists this clone with a count of one. The genes are TRBV7-9 and TRBJ1-1; 8 positions agree with TRBD1. J was trimmed by 5 bases and V by 3 bases; bases with no gene match: 8. Per germline, CDR1 SEHNR and CDR2 FQNEAQ (reference sequence). The CDR3 loop spans 15 amino acids. The chain's CDR3 is CASSFRTGIRTEAFF. The DNA of the CDR3 is TGTGCCAGCAGCTTCCGGACAGGGATTAGGACTGAAGCTTTCTTT.

V usage is TRBV5-4 and J usage is TRBJ2-3; no firm D call. The CDR3 has 13 residues. Trimming took 2 bases from V and 5 from J, leaving 9 bases between them. Germline V gene data show CDR1 as SGHNT and CDR2 as YYREEE (reference sequence). CDR3 nucleotides: TGTGCCAGCAGCTTCGACCTCGTAGATACGCAGTATTTT. It specifies CASSFDLVDTQYF.

The J gene is TRBJ1-3, the V gene TRBV6-5; D not certain. There are 14 residues in the CDR3. Trimming pared 4 bases from V and 1 base from J, leaving 8 bases between. The germline CDR1 and CDR2 sequences are MNHEY and SVGAGI. Here the CDR3 reads CASSFRNSGNTIYF. The CDR3 DNA sequence: TGTGCCAGCAGTTTTCGGAATTCTGGAAACACCATATATTTT.

The chain couples TRBV7-9 to TRBJ1-2, with a tentative D call TRBD1 (5 bases). The germline V gene encodes CDR1 SEHNR and CDR2 FQNEAQ (reference sequence). This CDR3 comprises 13 residues. Trimming took 4 bases from V and 4 from J, leaving 10 bases between them. CDR3 in amino acids: CASSSLDSYGYTF. The CDR3 DNA sequence: TGTGCCAGCAGCTCTCTCGACAGCTATGGCTACACCTTC.

This clone was seen just once. The chain has TRBV7-6 and TRBJ2-5; D is undetermined. This CDR3 region has 13 residues. V was trimmed by 1 base and J by 5 bases, leaving 8 bases between them. In germline, CDR1 is SGHVS, CDR2 FNYEAQ. CDR3 in DNA: TGTGCCAGCAGCTTAGGGCTAGAGGAGACCCAGTACTTC. This codes for CASSLGLEETQYF.

This clone was picked up one time. This sequence joins TRBV19 and TRBJ2-7, with 7 bases that match TRBD2. This CDR3 spans 12 amino acids. Germline V CDR1 and CDR2: LNHDA, SQIVND (reference sequence). The V segment lost 5 bases and the J segment 3 bases; nucleotides outside the gene matches: 1. CDR3 DNA: TGTGCCAGTAGTCCGGGGGGCTACGAGCAGTACTTC. The encoded protein is CASSPGGYEQYF. The full variable domain, its missing parts supplied by reference TRBV19 and TRBJ2-7, is DGGITQSPKYLFRKEGQNVTLSCEQNLNHDAMYWYRQDPGQGLRLIYYSQIVNDFQKGDIAEGYSVSREKKESFPLTVTSAQKNPTAFYLCASSPGGYEQYFGPGTRLTVT.

This chain connects TRBV6-5 to TRBJ1-5, with a possible D match to TRBD1 (5 bases). Trimming took off 2 bases at V and 0 bases at J, with 8 bases between the two ends. Germline V gene data show CDR1 as MNHEY and CDR2 as SVGAGI. The length of the CDR3 is 15 residues. CDR3 amino acids: CASSYEGISNQPQHF. CDR3 coding DNA: TGTGCCAGCAGTTACGAGGGGATTAGCAATCAGCCCCAGCATTTT.

The chain employs TRBV19 and TRBJ1-4, with D hard to call. The germline gives CDR1 LNHDA, CDR2 SQIVND (reference sequence). This CDR3 contains 12 residues. The V gene lost 7 bases and the J gene lost 3 bases, with 6 bases spanning the gap. In DNA, the CDR3 is TGTGCCAGTAAAGGGCCTAATGAAAAACTGTTTTTT. Translated, it gives CASKGPNEKLFF.

The gene calls are TRBV5-1 and TRBJ1-2; D perhaps matches TRBD1 (5 bases). The V end lost 0 bases, the J end lost 6 bases, and 9 bases lay between the germline ends. This CDR3 is built from 13 residues. Looked up from germline, CDR1 is SGHRS and CDR2 is YFSETQ. CDR3 region: CASSLAGSDGYTF. CDR3 DNA: TGCGCCAGCAGCTTGGCAGGGAGCGATGGCTACACCTTC.